A selection of T cell receptor beta chains follows, all from one sample in a study of T cells and Merkel cell carcinoma outcomes. The table came from immunoSEQ multiplex PCR; TCRdb's copy has only in-frame clones and leaves some out. The sample shows several thousand clones, 80% to 95% of them seen only once. Sequences were obtained from tumor tissue from Merkel cell carcinoma. The receptors were sampled from a human donor with Merkel cell carcinoma. The CDR3 runs from the conserved cysteine through the conserved F or W. A D gene is named only where the DNA matches it firmly. The size field is filled for only some rows; it gives once, few, many or a size class.

D: -; J: TRBJ1-5; V: TRBV6-5; size: -; CDR3: CASSYLSGQPQHF; DNA: TGTGCCAGCAGTTACTTAAGCGGGCAGCCCCAGCATTTT
D: TRBD1; J: TRBJ1-1; V: TRBV7-9; size: -; CDR3: CASSLPGQTTEAFF; DNA: TGTGCCAGCAGCTTACCGGGACAGACCACTGAAGCTTTCTTT
D: TRBD2; J: TRBJ2-1; V: TRBV9; size: once; CDR3: CASSVASGGKQFF; DNA: TGTGCCAGCAGCGTAGCTAGCGGGGGGAAGCAGTTCTTC
D: -; J: TRBJ2-7; V: TRBV2; size: -; CDR3: CASSPESSYEQYF; DNA: TGTGCCAGCAGCCCGGAAAGCTCCTACGAGCAGTACTTC
D: -; J: TRBJ1-4; V: TRBV7-9; size: -; CDR3: CASSLTLAGSNEKLFF; DNA: TGTGCCAGCAGCTTAACTCTGGCAGGGTCTAATGAAAAACTGTTTTTT
D: TRBD2; J: TRBJ2-7; V: TRBV29-1; size: -; CDR3: CSVAVTSGAYEQYF; DNA: TGCAGCGTTGCGGTGACTAGCGGGGCCTACGAGCAGTACTTC
D: TRBD1; J: TRBJ1-4; V: TRBV4-3; size: -; CDR3: CASSATGTGTSTNEKLFF; DNA: TGCGCCAGCAGCGCCACCGGGACAGGGACATCAACTAATGAAAAACTGTTTTTT
D: -; J: TRBJ1-1; V: TRBV18; size: -; CDR3: CASSAELQGVEAFF; DNA: TGTGCCAGCTCAGCCGAGTTACAGGGTGTCGAAGCTTTCTTT
D: -; J: TRBJ2-1; V: TRBV20-1; size: -; CDR3: CSAMGLQQFF; DNA: TGCAGTGCTATGGGGCTTCAGCAGTTCTTC
D: -; J: TRBJ1-2; V: TRBV6-5; size: -; CDR3: CASSYIGQRNGYTF; DNA: TGTGCCAGCAGTTATATAGGACAGAGGAATGGCTACACCTTC
D: -; J: TRBJ2-7; V: TRBV20-1; size: -; CDR3: CSAILASEQYF; DNA: TGCAGTGCCATACTAGCTTCCGAGCAGTACTTC
D: -; J: TRBJ2-7; V: TRBV5-1; size: -; CDR3: CASSFGAGGGEQYF; DNA: TGCGCCAGCAGCTTTGGGGCCGGCGGAGGGGAGCAGTACTTC
D: TRBD2; J: TRBJ2-1; V: TRBV7-9; size: -; CDR3: CASSAIPGLGTSYNEQFF; DNA: TGTGCCAGCAGCGCTATACCGGGACTAGGGACGTCCTACAATGAGCAGTTCTTC
D: TRBD2; J: TRBJ2-3; V: TRBV7-6; size: -; CDR3: CASSALSTSGPDTQYF; DNA: TGTGCCAGCAGCGCCTTGTCGACTAGCGGGCCTGATACGCAGTATTTT
D: -; J: TRBJ2-7; V: TRBV4-2; size: -; CDR3: CASSQDSTTYRTYEQYF; DNA: TGTGCCAGCAGCCAAGATTCGACGACCTACAGGACCTACGAGCAGTACTTC
D: TRBD2; J: TRBJ2-5; V: TRBV5-1; size: -; CDR3: CASSLGVAGPQWETQYF; DNA: TGCGCCAGCAGCTTGGGGGTAGCGGGACCCCAGTGGGAGACCCAGTACTTC
D: -; J: TRBJ2-2; V: TRBV4-1; size: -; CDR3: CASSPFGGENTGELFF; DNA: TGCGCCAGCAGCCCCTTCGGCGGGGAGAACACCGGGGAGCTGTTTTTT
D: TRBD2; J: TRBJ2-3; V: TRBV18; size: -; CDR3: CASSPRTSGTDMQYF; DNA: TGTGCCAGCTCACCTCGGACTAGCGGCACAGATATGCAGTATTTT
D: -; J: TRBJ1-1; V: TRBV4-3; size: few; CDR3: CASSPDSLRPTEAFF; DNA: TGCGCCAGCAGCCCGGACAGCCTCCGCCCGACTGAAGCTTTCTTT
D: TRBD2; J: TRBJ2-1; V: TRBV10-3; size: once; CDR3: CAISALAGGTHNEQFF; DNA: TGTGCCATCAGTGCTCTAGCGGGAGGTACTCACAATGAGCAGTTCTTC
D: TRBD2; J: TRBJ2-1; V: TRBV4-3; size: -; CDR3: CASSRGLAGVGNEQFF; DNA: TGCGCCAGCAGCCGAGGACTAGCGGGGGTGGGCAATGAGCAGTTCTTC
D: -; J: TRBJ1-1; V: TRBV6-1; size: -; CDR3: CASRLQGNTEAFF; DNA: TGTGCCAGCAGACTTCAGGGGAACACTGAAGCTTTCTTT
D: -; J: TRBJ2-7; V: TRBV5-4; size: -; CDR3: CASRLELDSYEQYF; DNA: TGTGCCAGCAGATTAGAACTGGATTCCTACGAGCAGTACTTC
D: -; J: TRBJ1-1; V: TRBV11-1; size: -; CDR3: CASSLGQGYTEAFF; DNA: TGTGCCAGCAGCTTAGGGCAGGGGTACACTGAAGCTTTCTTT
D: TRBD2; J: TRBJ2-7; V: TRBV4-1; size: -; CDR3: CASSREQYSGSYEQYF; DNA: TGCGCCAGCAGCCGAGAACAATATAGCGGGAGTTACGAGCAGTACTTC
D: -; J: TRBJ2-7; V: TRBV6-5; size: -; CDR3: CASTAFNYEQYF; DNA: TGTGCCAGCACCGCTTTTAATTACGAGCAGTACTTC
D: -; J: TRBJ2-6; V: TRBV19; size: -; CDR3: CASSPSSGANVLTF; DNA: TGTGCCAGTAGTCCCAGCTCTGGGGCCAACGTCCTGACTTTC
D: TRBD1; J: TRBJ1-1; V: TRBV19; size: -; CDR3: CASSTVIHRDRRRTTEAFF; DNA: TGTGCCAGTAGTACCGTGATCCACCGGGACAGGCGACGAACAACTGAAGCTTTCTTT
D: -; J: TRBJ2-1; V: TRBV7-2; size: once; CDR3: CASSLVLQPNSYNEQFF; DNA: TGTGCCAGCAGCTTAGTACTACAGCCCAACTCCTACAATGAGCAGTTCTTC
D: -; J: TRBJ1-5; V: TRBV28; size: -; CDR3: CASSSPGVSNQPQHF; DNA: TGTGCCAGCAGCTCCCCCGGGGTTAGCAATCAGCCCCAGCATTTT
D: -; J: TRBJ1-1; V: TRBV5-4; size: -; CDR3: CASAWGGAVNTEAFF; DNA: TGTGCCAGCGCCTGGGGAGGGGCCGTAAACACTGAAGCTTTCTTT
D: TRBD2; J: TRBJ2-5; V: TRBV5-1; size: few; CDR3: CASSRVLAGGPETQYF; DNA: TGCGCCAGCAGCCGCGTTCTAGCGGGGGGGCCAGAGACCCAGTACTTC
D: -; J: TRBJ1-2; V: TRBV7-8; size: once; CDR3: CASSLGDAGNGHGYTF; DNA: TGTGCCAGCAGCTTAGGCGATGCAGGGAACGGGCATGGCTACACCTTC
D: -; J: TRBJ2-3; V: TRBV4-1; size: -; CDR3: CASSLDLRFPTDTQYF; DNA: TGCGCCAGCAGCCTAGACTTAAGGTTCCCCACAGATACGCAGTATTTT
D: TRBD1; J: TRBJ2-2; V: TRBV5-1; size: -; CDR3: CASSLTRTGGNTGELFF; DNA: TGCGCCAGCAGCTTGACCCGGACAGGGGGGAACACCGGGGAGCTGTTTTTT
D: -; J: TRBJ1-6; V: TRBV13; size: -; CDR3: CASSEGTYYSPLHF; DNA: TGTGCCAGCAGCGAGGGGACTTACTATTCACCCCTCCACTTT
D: -; J: TRBJ2-7; V: TRBV7-6; size: -; CDR3: CASSLWKTDEQYF; DNA: TGTGCCAGCAGCTTATGGAAGACTGACGAGCAGTACTTC
D: -; J: TRBJ1-2; V: TRBV25-1; size: -; CDR3: CASSALTSGYTF; DNA: TGTGCCAGCAGTGCGCTGACTTCTGGCTACACCTTC
D: -; J: TRBJ2-2; V: TRBV15; size: -; CDR3: CATSRYTGELFF; DNA: TGTGCCACCAGCAGATATACCGGGGAGCTGTTTTTT
D: -; J: TRBJ1-1; V: TRBV13; size: -; CDR3: CASSLVLDPNTEAFF; DNA: TGTGCCAGCAGCTTAGTCCTCGACCCGAACACTGAAGCTTTCTTT
D: -; J: TRBJ2-7; V: TRBV21-1; size: -; CDR3: CASSMREEQYF; DNA: TGTGCCAGCAGCATGCGGGAAGAGCAGTACTTC
D: TRBD2; J: TRBJ2-4; V: TRBV10-2; size: once; CDR3: CASTRGDLAKNIQYF; DNA: TGCGCCAGCACCCGGGGGGACCTAGCCAAAAACATTCAGTACTTC
D: -; J: TRBJ1-2; V: TRBV6-6; size: once; CDR3: CASSSRTQRNYGYTF; DNA: TGTGCCAGCAGTTCGCGGACCCAAAGGAACTATGGCTACACCTTC
D: -; J: TRBJ2-7; V: TRBV9; size: -; CDR3: CASSDKERGEQYF; DNA: TGTGCCAGCAGCGACAAAGAGAGGGGCGAGCAGTACTTC
D: TRBD1; J: TRBJ1-3; V: TRBV11-2; size: -; CDR3: CASSVGQGLSGNTIYF; DNA: TGTGCCAGCAGCGTTGGACAGGGCCTCTCTGGAAACACCATATATTTT
D: TRBD2; J: TRBJ2-1; V: TRBV10-3; size: -; CDR3: CAINGLAAAHEQFF; DNA: TGTGCCATCAACGGACTAGCGGCAGCCCATGAGCAGTTCTTC
D: -; J: TRBJ1-3; V: TRBV20-1; size: -; CDR3: CSAGTDTIYF; DNA: TGCAGTGCTGGGACTGACACCATATATTTT
D: TRBD2; J: TRBJ2-7; V: TRBV7-9; size: -; CDR3: CASSFGRAGAPYEQYF; DNA: TGTGCCAGCAGCTTCGGGAGGGCGGGGGCTCCCTACGAGCAGTACTTC
D: TRBD2; J: TRBJ2-1; V: TRBV20-1; size: -; CDR3: CRVAGGGEQFF; DNA: TGCAGGGTAGCGGGGGGCGGTGAGCAGTTCTTC
D: -; J: TRBJ1-1; V: TRBV2; size: -; CDR3: CASSEGVGAAEAFF; DNA: TGTGCCAGCAGTGAGGGGGTCGGGGCCGCTGAAGCTTTCTTT
D: -; J: TRBJ2-7; V: TRBV14; size: -; CDR3: CASSQVSWNEQYF; DNA: TGTGCCAGCAGCCAAGTCTCTTGGAACGAGCAGTACTTC
D: -; J: TRBJ2-7; V: TRBV9; size: -; CDR3: CASSVEPNGAYEQYF; DNA: TGTGCCAGCAGCGTAGAGCCCAACGGAGCCTACGAGCAGTACTTC
D: TRBD1; J: TRBJ1-6; V: TRBV4-2; size: -; CDR3: CASRQGDNSPLHF; DNA: TGTGCCAGCAGGCAGGGGGATAATTCACCCCTCCACTTT